This T cell receptor (beta chain) stems from a study of T cell repertoires in cytomegalovirus infection. This clonotype was picked up many times. TCRdb processed the reads anew with MiXCR; each CDR3 protein has one entry. The sample yields roughly 240,000 distinct CDR3 sequences, about 7% seen once. The CDR3 totals 15 residues. Trimming took 0 bases from V and 4 from J, leaving 12 bases between them. CDR1 is SGHTA, CDR2 FQGNSA, per germline. The receptor's source is a human donor in good health (CMV status not recorded). Some clones in this sample may be carry-over from other donors' samples. Material: PBMCs. V is TRBV7-2 and J is TRBJ1-2, with D uncertain. CDR3: CASSLAQGITYGYTF. CDR3 DNA: TGTGCCAGCAGCTTAGCGCAAGGGATCACCTATGGCTACACCTTC. The full variable domain, rest sourced from reference TRBV7-2 and TRBJ1-2, is GAGVSQSPSNKVTEKGKDVELRCDPISGHTALYWYRQSLGQGLEFLIYFQGNSAPDKSGLPSDRFSAERTGGSVSTLTIQRTQQEDSAVYLCASSLAQGITYGYTFGSGTRLTVV.